The TCR beta chain described here comes from a study of T cells after yellow fever vaccination. Study-wide points: Contaminating bulk clonotypes could be abundant in FACS-sorted repertoires.

TCRdb processed the 5' RACE reads anew with MiXCR; each CDR3 protein has one entry. The sample has almost 600,000 distinct CDR3 sequences; approximately 13% are singletons. To note about this clonotype: The antigen is undetermined.

The CDR3 runs to 15 residues. The chain joins TRBV21-1 to TRBJ2-7; TRBD1 reflects the table's D call only, with no check against the DNA. TRBV21-1 is classified as a pseudogene. The sequences come from PBMCs, collected on the day of the yellow fever booster vaccination. The clonotype was recovered from a man between 25 and 39 years old who received the YFV17D yellow fever vaccine. The DNA of the CDR3 is TGTGCCAGCAGCAGTCGGAACAGGGGGCACTGCGAGCAGTACTTC. Encoded protein: CASSSRNRGHCEQYF.